The clone carrying this T cell receptor (beta chain) was seen only a few times. Antigen: not known. The CDR3 totals 14 residues. The V gene's germline CDR1 is GTSNPN and CDR2 SVGIG (reference sequence). Deletions cut 2 bases from V and 11 bases from J, with 19 bases between. The data originate from a study of regulatory T cells in long-lasting Graves disease. Findings and limits, study-wide: TCR diversity was lower in persistent than newly diagnosed Graves' disease.

To make TCR beta libraries, researchers used iRepertoire HTBI primers and Arm-PCR of CDR3 regions. TCRdb re-called the multiplex PCR reads through MiXCR, storing one row per CDR3 protein. The profile covers about 610,000 distinct CDR3 sequences, with 16% appearing a single time and approximately 12% taken by the ten largest. Time point defined: newly diagnosed GD, antithyroid drugs for less than 3 months. RNA extracted from PBMCs served as the sequencing template. Patient provenance is recorded as an endocrinology department in Xi'an, China. The same data also contributed to another study, on T cells in Graves' hyperthyroidism and ophthalmopathy. That paper states: Patients aged 18 to 65 had newly diagnosed hyperthyroidism that had lasted under 2 months.

The sequence came from a man between 18 and 35 years old with Graves disease. The J gene is TRBJ1-5, the V gene TRBV30; D might be TRBD1 (5 bases). Sequenced here: peripheral blood mononuclear cells (PBMCs), sampled at new diagnosis, from a patient treated with antithyroid drugs. CDR3 nucleotide sequence: TGTGCCTGGAGTAAATCAGGGTCGAGTTTGGCCCAGCATTTT. Translation: CAWSKSGSSLAQHF.